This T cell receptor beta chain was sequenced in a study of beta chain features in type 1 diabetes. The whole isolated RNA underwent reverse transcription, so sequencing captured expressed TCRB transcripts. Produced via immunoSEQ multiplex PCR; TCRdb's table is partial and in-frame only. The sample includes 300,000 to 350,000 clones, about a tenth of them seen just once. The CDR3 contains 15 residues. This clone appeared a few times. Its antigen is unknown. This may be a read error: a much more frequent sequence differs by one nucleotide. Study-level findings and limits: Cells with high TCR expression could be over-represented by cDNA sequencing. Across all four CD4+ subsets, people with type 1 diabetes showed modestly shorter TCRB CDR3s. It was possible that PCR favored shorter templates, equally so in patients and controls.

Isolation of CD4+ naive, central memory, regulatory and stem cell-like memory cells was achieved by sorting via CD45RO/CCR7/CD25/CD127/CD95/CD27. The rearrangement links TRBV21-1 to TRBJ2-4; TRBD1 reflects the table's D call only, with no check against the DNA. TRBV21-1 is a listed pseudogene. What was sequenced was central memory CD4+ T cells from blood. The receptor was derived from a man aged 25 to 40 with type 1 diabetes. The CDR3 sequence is CASSKGQDAADIQYF. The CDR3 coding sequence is TGTGCCAGCAGCAAAGGACAGGATGCGGCGGACATTCAGTACTTC.